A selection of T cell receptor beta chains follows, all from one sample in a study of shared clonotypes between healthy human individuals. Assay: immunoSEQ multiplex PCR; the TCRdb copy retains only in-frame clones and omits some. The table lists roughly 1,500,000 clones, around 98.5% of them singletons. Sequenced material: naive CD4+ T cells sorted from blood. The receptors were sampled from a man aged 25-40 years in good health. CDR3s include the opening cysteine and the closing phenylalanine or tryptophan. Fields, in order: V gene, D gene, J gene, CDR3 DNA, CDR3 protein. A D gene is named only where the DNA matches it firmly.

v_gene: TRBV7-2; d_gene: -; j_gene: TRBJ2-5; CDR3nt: TGTGCCAGCAGCTTAACCGAGACCCAGTACTTC; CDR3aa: CASSLTETQYF
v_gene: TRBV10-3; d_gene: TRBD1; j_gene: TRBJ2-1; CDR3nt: TGTGCCATCAGTGAGTCGGGGACAGGGGTGGGCAATGAGCAGTTCTTC; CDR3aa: CAISESGTGVGNEQFF
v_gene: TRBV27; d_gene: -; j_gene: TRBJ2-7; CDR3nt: TGTGCCAGCAGGCCATCGGGGGGCGGGAGTACTATGGTCGGGCAGTACTTC; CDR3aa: CASRPSGGGSTMVGQYF
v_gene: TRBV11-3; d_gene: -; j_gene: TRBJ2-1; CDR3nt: TGTGCCAGCAGCCAGGGGGGTGGGCAGAGTGAGCAGTTCTTC; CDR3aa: CASSQGGGQSEQFF
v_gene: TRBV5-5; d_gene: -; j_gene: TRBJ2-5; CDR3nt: TGTGCCAGCAGCGTGACTAGGCCTGAAGAGACCCAGTACTTC; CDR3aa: CASSVTRPEETQYF
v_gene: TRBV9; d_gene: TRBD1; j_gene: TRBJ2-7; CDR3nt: TGTGCCAGCAGCGCAGCGCCGACAGGGGCCATCCACGAGCAGTACTTC; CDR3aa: CASSAAPTGAIHEQYF
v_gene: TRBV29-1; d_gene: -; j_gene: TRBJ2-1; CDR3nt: TGCAGCGTTGATGGGGGTGAGGAGCAGTTCTTC; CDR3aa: CSVDGGEEQFF
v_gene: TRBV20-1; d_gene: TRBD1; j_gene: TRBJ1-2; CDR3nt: TGCAGTAACCCACAGGGGGCTGGCTACACCTTC; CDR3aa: CSNPQGAGYTF
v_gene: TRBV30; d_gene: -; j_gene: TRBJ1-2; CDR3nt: TGTCTGATTGAGGGGGACTATGGCTACACCTTC; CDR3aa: CLIEGDYGYTF
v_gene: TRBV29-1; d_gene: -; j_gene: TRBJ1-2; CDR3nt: TGCAGCGTACGGACACTCGGAGCTAACTATGGCTACACCTTC; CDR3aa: CSVRTLGANYGYTF